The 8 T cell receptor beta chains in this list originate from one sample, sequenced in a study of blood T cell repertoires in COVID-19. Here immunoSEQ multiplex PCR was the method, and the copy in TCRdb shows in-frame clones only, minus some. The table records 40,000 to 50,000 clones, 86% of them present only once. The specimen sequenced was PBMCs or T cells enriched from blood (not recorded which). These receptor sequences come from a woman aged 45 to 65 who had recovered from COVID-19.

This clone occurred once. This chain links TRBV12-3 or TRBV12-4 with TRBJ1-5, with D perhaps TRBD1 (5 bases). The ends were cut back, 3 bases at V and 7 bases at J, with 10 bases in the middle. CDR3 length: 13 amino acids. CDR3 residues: CASSLVRGQPQHF. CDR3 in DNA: TGTGCCAGCAGTTTGGTCCGGGGGCAGCCCCAGCATTTT.

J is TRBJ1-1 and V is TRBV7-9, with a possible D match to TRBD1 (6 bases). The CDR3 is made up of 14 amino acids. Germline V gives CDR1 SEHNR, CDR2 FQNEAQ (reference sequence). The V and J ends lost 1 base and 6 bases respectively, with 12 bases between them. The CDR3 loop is CASSLGQEWAEAFF. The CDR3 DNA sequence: TGTGCCAGCAGCTTAGGACAGGAATGGGCTGAAGCTTTCTTT.

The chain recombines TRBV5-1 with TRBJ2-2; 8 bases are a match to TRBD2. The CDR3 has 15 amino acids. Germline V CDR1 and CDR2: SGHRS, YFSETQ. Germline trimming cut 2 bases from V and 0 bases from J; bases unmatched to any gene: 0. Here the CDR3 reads CASSLAGANTGELFF. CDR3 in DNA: TGCGCCAGCAGCTTAGCGGGAGCGAACACCGGGGAGCTGTTTTTT.

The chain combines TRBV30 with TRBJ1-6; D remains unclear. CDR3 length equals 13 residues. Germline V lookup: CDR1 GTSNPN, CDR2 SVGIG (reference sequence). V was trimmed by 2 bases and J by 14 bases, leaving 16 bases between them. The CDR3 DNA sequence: TGTGCCTGGAGTCCTGACTACATCGTGGCCCTCCACTTT. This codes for CAWSPDYIVALHF. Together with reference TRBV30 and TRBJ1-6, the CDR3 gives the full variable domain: SQTIHQWPATLVQPVGSPLSLECTVEGTSNPNLYWYRQAAGRGLQLLFYSVGIGQISSEVPQNLSASRPQDRQFILSSKKLLLSDSGFYLCAWSPDYIVALHFGNGTRLTVT.

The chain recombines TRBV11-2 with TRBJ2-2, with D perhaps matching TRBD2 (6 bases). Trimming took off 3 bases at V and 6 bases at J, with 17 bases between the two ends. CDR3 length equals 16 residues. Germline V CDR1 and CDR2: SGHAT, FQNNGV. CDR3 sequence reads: CASSLVAGFAPGELFF. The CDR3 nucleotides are TGTGCCAGCAGCTTGGTGGCGGGATTTGCGCCCGGGGAGCTGTTTTTT.

The CDR3 sequence is CASSTISREQYF. The CDR3, as DNA: TGTGCCAGCAGTACTATCTCGCGCGAGCAGTACTTC. The chain carries TRBV7-9 and TRBJ2-7; D unclear. Trimming pared 6 bases from V and 6 bases from J, leaving 12 bases between. From germline, CDR1 is SEHNR and CDR2 FQNEAQ (reference sequence). This CDR3 contains 12 residues.

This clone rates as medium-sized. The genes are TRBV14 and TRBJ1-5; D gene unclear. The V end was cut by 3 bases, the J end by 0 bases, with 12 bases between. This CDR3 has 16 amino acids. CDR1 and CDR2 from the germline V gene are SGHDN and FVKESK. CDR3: CASSHSDSTSNQPQHF. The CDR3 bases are TGTGCCAGCAGCCACAGTGACTCAACTAGCAATCAGCCCCAGCATTTT.

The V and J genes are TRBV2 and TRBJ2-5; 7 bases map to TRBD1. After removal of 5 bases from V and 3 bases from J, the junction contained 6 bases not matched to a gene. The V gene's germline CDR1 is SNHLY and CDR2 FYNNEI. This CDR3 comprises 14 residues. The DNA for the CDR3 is TGTGCCAGCAGTTTCGGACAGGCAGAAGAGACCCAGTACTTC. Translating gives CASSFGQAEETQYF. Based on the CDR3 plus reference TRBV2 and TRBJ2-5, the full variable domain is EPEVTQTPSHQVTQMGQEVILRCVPISNHLYFYWYRQILGQKVEFLVSFYNNEISEKSEIFDDQFSVERPDGSNFTLKIRSTKLEDSAMYFCASSFGQAEETQYFGPGTRLLVL.